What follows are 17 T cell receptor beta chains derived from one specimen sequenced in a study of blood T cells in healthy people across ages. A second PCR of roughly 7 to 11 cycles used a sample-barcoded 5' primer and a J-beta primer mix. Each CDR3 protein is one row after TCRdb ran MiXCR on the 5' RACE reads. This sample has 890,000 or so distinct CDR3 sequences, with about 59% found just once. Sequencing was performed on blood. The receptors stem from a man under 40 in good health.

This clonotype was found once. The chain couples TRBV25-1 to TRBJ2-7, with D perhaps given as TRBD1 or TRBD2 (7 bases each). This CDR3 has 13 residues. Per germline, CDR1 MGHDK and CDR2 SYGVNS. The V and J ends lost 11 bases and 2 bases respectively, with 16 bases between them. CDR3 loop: CAAGGEEAYEQYF. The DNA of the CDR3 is TGTGCCGCAGGGGGGGAAGAAGCCTACGAGCAGTACTTC.

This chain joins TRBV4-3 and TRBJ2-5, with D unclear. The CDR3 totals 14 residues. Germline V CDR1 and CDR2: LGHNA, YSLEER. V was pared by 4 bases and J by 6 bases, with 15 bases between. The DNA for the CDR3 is TGCGCCAGCAGCCCAAGTATCGGTCAAAAGACCCAGTACTTC. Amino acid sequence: CASSPSIGQKTQYF.

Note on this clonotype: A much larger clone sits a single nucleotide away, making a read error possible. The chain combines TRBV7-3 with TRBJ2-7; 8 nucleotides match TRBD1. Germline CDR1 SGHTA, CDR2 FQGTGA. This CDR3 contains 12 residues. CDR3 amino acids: CASSTGGGEQHF. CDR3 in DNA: TGTGCCAGCAGCACAGGGGGAGGCGAGCAGCACTTC.

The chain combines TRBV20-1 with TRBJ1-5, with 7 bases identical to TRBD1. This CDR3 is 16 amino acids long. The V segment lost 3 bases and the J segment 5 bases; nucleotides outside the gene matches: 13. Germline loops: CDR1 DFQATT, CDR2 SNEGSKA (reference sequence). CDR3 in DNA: TGCAGTGCTAGGTTAGAACCGGGACAGAAATATCAGCCCCAGCATTTT. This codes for CSARLEPGQKYQPQHF.

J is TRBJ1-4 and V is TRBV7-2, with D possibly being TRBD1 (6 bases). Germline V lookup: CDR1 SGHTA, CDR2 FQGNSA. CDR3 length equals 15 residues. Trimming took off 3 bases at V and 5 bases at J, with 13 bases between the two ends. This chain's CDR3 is CASSFQGGRNEKLFF. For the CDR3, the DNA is TGTGCCAGCAGCTTCCAAGGGGGGAGAAATGAAAAACTGTTTTTT. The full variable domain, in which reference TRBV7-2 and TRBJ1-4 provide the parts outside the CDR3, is GAGVSQSPSNKVTEKGKDVELRCDPISGHTALYWYRQSLGQGLEFLIYFQGNSAPDKSGLPSDRFSAERTGGSVSTLTIQRTQQEDSAVYLCASSFQGGRNEKLFFGSGTQLSVL.

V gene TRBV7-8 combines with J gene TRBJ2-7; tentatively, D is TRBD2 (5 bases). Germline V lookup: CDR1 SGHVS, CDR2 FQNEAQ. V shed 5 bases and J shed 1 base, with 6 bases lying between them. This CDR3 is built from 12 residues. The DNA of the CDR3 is TGTGCCAGCAGCCGGGAATCCTACGAGCAGTACTTC. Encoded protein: CASSRESYEQYF. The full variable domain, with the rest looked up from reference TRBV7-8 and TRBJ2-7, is GAGVSQSPRYKVAKRGQDVALRCDPISGHVSLFWYQQALGQGPEFLTYFQNEAQLDKSGLPSDRFFAERPEGSVSTLKIQRTQQEDSAVYLCASSRESYEQYFGPGTRLTVT.

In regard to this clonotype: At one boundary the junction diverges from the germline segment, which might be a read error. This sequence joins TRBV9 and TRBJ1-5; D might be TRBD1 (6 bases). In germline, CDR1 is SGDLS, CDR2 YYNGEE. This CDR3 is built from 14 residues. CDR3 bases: TGTGCCAGTAGCGCGTACAGGGCGGGGCAGCCCCAGCATTTT. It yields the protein CASSAYRAGQPQHF.

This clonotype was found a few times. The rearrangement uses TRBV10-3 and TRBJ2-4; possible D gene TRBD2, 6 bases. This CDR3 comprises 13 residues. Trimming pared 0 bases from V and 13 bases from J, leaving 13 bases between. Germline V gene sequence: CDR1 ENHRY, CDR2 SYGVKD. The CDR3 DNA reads TGTGCCATCAGTGAGTCGGTCTCGGAGGGGCAGTACTTC. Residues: CAISESVSEGQYF.

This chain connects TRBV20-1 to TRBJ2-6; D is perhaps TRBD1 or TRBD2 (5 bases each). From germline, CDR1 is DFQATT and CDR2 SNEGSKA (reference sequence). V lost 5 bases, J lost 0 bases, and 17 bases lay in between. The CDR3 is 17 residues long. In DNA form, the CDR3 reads TGCAGTGCTCTCAACCGGGACCTTTACTCTGGGGCCAACGTCCTGACTTTC. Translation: CSALNRDLYSGANVLTF.

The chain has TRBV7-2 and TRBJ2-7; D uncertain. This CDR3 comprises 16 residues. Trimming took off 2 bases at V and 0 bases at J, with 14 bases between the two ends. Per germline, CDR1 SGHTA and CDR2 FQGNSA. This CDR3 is CASSLRSRESSYEQYF. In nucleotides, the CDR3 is TGTGCCAGCAGCTTAAGGAGTAGGGAAAGCTCCTACGAGCAGTACTTC.

CDR3 in DNA: TGCAGCGCCAGGACAGGGGATTACGAGCAGTACTTC. Translation: CSARTGDYEQYF. This chain joins TRBV29-1 and TRBJ2-5; 9 bases align to TRBD1. The DNA end is more similar to TRBJ2-7, so the J call may be wrong. The CDR3 is 12 residues long. In germline, CDR1 is SQVTM, CDR2 ANQGSEA.

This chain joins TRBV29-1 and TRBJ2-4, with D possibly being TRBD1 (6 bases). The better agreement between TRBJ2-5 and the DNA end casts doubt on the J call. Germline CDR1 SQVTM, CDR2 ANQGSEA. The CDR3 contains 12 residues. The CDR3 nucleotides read TGCAGCGCCGCGACAGGAACCGAGACCCAGTACTTC. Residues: CSAATGTETQYF.

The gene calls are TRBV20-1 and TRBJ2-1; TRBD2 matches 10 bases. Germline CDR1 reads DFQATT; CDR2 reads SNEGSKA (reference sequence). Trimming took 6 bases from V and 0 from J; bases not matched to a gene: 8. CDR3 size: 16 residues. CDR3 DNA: TGCAGTGCGATTGGAGCGGGGGGGCTCTCCTACAATGAGCAGTTCTTC. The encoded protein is CSAIGAGGLSYNEQFF.

The CDR3 region has the DNA TGTGCCAGCAGCCAAGTTAATTACGACTACACCTTC. Translation: CASSQVNYDYTF. The V gene is TRBV3-1, the J gene TRBJ1-2; D unresolved. V gave up 1 base and J gave up 10 bases, with 10 bases separating them. The length of the CDR3 is 12 residues. CDR1 and CDR2 (germline): LGHDT, YNNKEL (reference sequence).

The CDR3 sequence: CASSLRDGTYEQYF. The CDR3 DNA sequence: TGCGCCAGCAGCCTCCGGGACGGCACCTACGAGCAGTACTTC. The chain joins TRBV4-3 to TRBJ2-7, with D possibly being TRBD1 or TRBD2 (5 bases each). Germline-derived CDR1 and CDR2 are LGHNA and YSLEER. The CDR3 spans 14 residues. Trimming cost V 4 bases and J 2 bases, with 12 bases left between them.

CDR3 protein: CASSQDVVLADGAQYF. The CDR3 DNA is TGCGCCAGCAGCCAAGATGTAGTTCTGGCCGACGGGGCCCAGTACTTC. The chain joins TRBV4-3 to TRBJ2-5; D might be TRBD2 (5 bases). The CDR3 runs 16 residues. Trimming took off 0 bases at V and 9 bases at J, with 20 bases between the two ends. The germline CDR1 and CDR2 sequences are LGHNA and YSLEER.

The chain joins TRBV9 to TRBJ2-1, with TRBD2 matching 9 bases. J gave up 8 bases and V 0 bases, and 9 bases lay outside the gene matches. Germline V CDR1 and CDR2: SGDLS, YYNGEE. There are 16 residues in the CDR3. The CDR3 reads CASSVGVGAGGDEQFF. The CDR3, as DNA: TGTGCCAGCAGCGTAGGCGTCGGAGCGGGGGGCGATGAGCAGTTCTTC.